The present T cell receptor beta chain was sequenced within a study of cytomegalovirus exposure and HLA in healthy donors. V was pared by 2 bases and J by 2 bases, with 10 bases between. There are 14 residues in the CDR3. From germline, CDR1 is MDHEN and CDR2 SYDVKM. General study points: Published work reported that the classifier diagnosed cytomegalovirus status with high specificity and sensitivity. In a later analysis, a missense DCLRE1C variant was linked to TCR beta V- and J-gene trimming. Testing in vitro showed a few CMV-associated chains specific for CMV antigens.

Amplification used 60 Vbeta primers and 13 Jbeta primers. Using immunoSEQ multiplex PCR, the repertoire was profiled, and TCRdb retains in-frame clones only, with some absent. The sample records 150,000 to 200,000 clones, 68% being singletons. The table lists this clone with a few counts. Antigen: not known. Input material: PBMCs. This sequence was found in a woman in her 40s in good health and CMV-seropositive. The chain combines TRBV28 with TRBJ2-7; perhaps TRBD1 as D (6 bases). CDR3 DNA: TGTGCCAGCAGTTTAAGCCAGGGGCCCTACGAGCAGTACTTC. It translates to CASSLSQGPYEQYF.